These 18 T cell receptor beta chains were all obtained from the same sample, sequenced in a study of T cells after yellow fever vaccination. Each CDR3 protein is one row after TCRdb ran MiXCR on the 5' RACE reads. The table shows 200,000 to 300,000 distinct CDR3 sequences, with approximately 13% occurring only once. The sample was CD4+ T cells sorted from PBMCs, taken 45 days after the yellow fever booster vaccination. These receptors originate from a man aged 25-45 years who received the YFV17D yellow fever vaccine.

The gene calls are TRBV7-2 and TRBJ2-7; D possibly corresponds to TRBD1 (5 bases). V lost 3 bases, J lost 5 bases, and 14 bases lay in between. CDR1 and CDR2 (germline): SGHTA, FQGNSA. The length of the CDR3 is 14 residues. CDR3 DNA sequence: TGTGCCAGCAGCTTTCCCAGGGCCATGGACGAGCAGTACTTC. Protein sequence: CASSFPRAMDEQYF.

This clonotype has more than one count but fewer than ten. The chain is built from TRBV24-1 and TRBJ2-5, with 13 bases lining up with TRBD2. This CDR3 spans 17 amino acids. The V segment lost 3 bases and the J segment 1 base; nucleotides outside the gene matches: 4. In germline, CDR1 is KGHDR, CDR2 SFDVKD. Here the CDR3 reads CATSDPGLAGIQETQYF. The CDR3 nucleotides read TGTGCCACCAGTGATCCGGGACTAGCGGGAATCCAAGAGACCCAGTACTTC.

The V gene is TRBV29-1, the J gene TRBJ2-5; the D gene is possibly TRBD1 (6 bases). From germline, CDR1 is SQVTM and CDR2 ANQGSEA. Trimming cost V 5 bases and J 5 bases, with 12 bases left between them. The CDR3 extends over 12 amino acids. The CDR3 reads CSVILGGETQYF. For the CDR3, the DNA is TGCAGCGTTATTCTTGGGGGCGAGACCCAGTACTTC.

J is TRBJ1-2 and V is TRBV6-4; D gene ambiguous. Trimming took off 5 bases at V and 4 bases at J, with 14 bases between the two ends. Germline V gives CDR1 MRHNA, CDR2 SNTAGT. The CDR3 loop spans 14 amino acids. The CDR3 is CASSQEGGPYGYTF. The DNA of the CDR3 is TGTGCCAGCAGTCAAGAAGGCGGACCCTATGGCTACACCTTC.

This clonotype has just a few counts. CDR3 in DNA: TGTGCCTGGAGTGGATTTAGGGCCACTTCAGGTGGCTACACCTTC. Translating gives CAWSGFRATSGGYTF. This chain joins TRBV30 and TRBJ1-2; D is unresolved. The CDR3 is 15 residues long. Trimming stripped 1 base from V and 7 bases from J, with 19 bases between. Germline V CDR1 and CDR2: GTSNPN, SVGIG (reference sequence).

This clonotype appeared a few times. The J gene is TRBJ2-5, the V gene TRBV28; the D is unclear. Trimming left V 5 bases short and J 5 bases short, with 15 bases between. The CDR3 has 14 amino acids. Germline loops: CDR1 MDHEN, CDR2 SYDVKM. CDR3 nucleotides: TGTGCCAGCAGTGGCGGCCCCCTCGGCGAGACCCAGTACTTC. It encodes CASSGGPLGETQYF.

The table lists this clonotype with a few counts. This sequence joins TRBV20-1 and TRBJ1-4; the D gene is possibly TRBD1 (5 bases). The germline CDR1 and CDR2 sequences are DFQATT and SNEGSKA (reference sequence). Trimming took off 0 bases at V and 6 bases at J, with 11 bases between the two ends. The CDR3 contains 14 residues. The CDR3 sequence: CSAREWGLDEKLFF. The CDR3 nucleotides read TGCAGTGCTAGAGAGTGGGGACTGGATGAAAAACTGTTTTTT.

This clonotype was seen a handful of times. This chain's CDR3 is CSVRGEIGQPQHF. CDR3 nucleotide sequence: TGCAGTGTTAGGGGCGAAATAGGACAGCCCCAGCATTTT. V gene TRBV20-1 combines with J gene TRBJ1-5; the D gene is possibly TRBD1 (5 bases). Germline CDR1 is DFQATT and CDR2 is SNEGSKA (reference sequence). This CDR3 is built from 13 residues. V dropped 7 bases and J dropped 7 bases, with 17 bases sitting between them.

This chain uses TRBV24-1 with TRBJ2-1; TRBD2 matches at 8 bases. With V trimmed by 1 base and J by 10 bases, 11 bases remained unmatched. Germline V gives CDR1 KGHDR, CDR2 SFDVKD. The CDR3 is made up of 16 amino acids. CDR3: CATSDFGTRLSEEQFF. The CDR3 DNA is TGTGCCACCAGTGATTTTGGGACTAGATTATCAGAGGAGCAGTTCTTC.

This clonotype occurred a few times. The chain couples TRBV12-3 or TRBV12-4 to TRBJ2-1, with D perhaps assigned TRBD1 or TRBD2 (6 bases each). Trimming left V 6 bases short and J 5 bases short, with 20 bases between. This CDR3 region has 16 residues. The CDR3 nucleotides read TGTGCCAGCAGCCCCCTCCGGGGGCGAATTAACAATGAGCAGTTCTTC. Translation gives CASSPLRGRINNEQFF.

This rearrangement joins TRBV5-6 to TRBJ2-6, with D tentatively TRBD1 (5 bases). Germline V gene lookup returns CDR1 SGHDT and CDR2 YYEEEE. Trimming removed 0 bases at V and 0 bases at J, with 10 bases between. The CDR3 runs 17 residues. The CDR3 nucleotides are TGTGCCAGCAGCTTGGTACAGGTTAGCTCTGGGGCCAACGTCCTGACTTTC. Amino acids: CASSLVQVSSGANVLTF.

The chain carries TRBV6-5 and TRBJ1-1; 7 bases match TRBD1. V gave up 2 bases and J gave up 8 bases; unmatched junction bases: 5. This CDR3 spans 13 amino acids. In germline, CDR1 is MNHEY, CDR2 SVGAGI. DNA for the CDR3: TGTGCCAGCAGTTACCCCTCGACAGGGGAAGCTTTCTTT. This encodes CASSYPSTGEAFF.

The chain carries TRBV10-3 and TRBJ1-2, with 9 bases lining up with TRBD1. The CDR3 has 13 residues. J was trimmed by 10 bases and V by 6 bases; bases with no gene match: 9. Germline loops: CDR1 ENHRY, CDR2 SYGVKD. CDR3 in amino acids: CAIRRQGVAPYTF. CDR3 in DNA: TGTGCCATCAGACGACAGGGGGTCGCTCCCTACACCTTC.

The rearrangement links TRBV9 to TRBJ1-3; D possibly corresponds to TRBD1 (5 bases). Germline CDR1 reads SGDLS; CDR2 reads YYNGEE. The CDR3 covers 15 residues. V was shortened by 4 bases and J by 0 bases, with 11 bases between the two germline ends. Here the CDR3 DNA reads TGTGCCAGCAGCCCCGCACAGGCCTCTGGAAACACCATATATTTT. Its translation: CASSPAQASGNTIYF.

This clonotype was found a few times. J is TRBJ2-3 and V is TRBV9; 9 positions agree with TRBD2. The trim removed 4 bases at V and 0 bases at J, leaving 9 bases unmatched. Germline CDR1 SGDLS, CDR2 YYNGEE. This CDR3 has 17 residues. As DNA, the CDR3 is TGTGCCAGCAGCCGCGCCCCCACTAGCGGGAGCACAGATACGCAGTATTTT. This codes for CASSRAPTSGSTDTQYF.

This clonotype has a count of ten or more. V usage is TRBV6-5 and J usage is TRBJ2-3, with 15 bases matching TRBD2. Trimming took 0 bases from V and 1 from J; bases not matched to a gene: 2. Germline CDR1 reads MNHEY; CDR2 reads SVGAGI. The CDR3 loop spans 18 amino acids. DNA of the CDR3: TGTGCCAGCAGTTACTCCCGGACTAGCGGGAGGGGCACAGATACGCAGTATTTT. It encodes CASSYSRTSGRGTDTQYF.

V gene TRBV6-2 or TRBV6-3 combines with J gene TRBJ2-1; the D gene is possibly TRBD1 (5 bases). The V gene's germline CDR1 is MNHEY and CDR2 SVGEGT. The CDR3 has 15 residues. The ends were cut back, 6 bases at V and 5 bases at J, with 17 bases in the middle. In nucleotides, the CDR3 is TGTGCCAGCAGAGGGGTGGGGCGGAGCCACAATGAGCAGTTCTTC. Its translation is CASRGVGRSHNEQFF.

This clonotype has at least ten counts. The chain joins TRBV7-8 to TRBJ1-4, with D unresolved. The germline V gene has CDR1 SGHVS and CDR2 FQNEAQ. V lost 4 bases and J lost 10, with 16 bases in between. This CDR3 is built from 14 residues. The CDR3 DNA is TGTGCCAGCAGCTCAGTTAGGACGGGCAGAAAACTGTTTTTT. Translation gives CASSSVRTGRKLFF.